This entry describes one T cell receptor (beta chain). This sample was taken from a study of blood T cell repertoires in COVID-19. Turning to the study itself: Samples taken during acute and convalescent COVID-19 were collected in the United States, Italy and Spain. In each case, the material was cDNA or gDNA derived from T cells, B-cell-depleted T cells, or PBMCs.

Per the authors' pipeline: Amplification with reference gene primers provided the estimates of nucleated cell counts. Some clones are missing from TCRdb's copy, which holds only in-frame ones; the method was immunoSEQ multiplex PCR. Clone size and the V and J calls come from that table; the DNA yielded D and trimming. Among a few hundred thousand clones listed, 89% were seen once. This sequence was found in a man aged 50 or older with acute or convalescent COVID-19. The sample was peripheral blood.

CDR3 nucleotides: TGTGCCAGCAGGACACAGGGACGGACTGAAGCTTTCTTT. Protein sequence: CASRTQGRTEAFF. The V call is TRBV2, the J call TRBJ1-1; possibly TRBD1 for D (6 bases). The CDR3 runs 13 residues. Trimming took 6 bases from V and 5 from J, leaving 13 bases between them. CDR1 and CDR2 from the germline V gene are SNHLY and FYNNEI.